This TCR beta chain was profiled in a study of cytomegalovirus exposure and HLA in healthy donors (dated by TCRdb to about 2017). Study-wide context: In an earlier analysis of under 750 of the donors, approximately 260 Gb of sequence data and 90 million to 120 million unique TCR beta sequences from about 190 million T cells were reported. The study was designed to test whether signatures of past pathogen exposure could be identified by cataloging public T cell receptors. Typing coverage differed by locus: A, B, C, DRB1 and DQB1 were typed in roughly 620-640 donors, DQA1 in 522, DPA1 in approximately 600, and DPB1 in just under 490. The T cell repertoires of around 670 subjects were profiled by immunosequencing and related to cytomegalovirus serostatus. Rather than using new phenotypic data, the later analysis identified candidate immune exposures from TCR beta sequences and from how often those sequences occurred across donors. An early release that covered roughly 600 HLA-typed donors contained about 300 gigabases of sequencing data and 75 million to 100 million unique TCR sequences. The study combined high-throughput TCR immunosequencing, statistical association of individual TCRs with disease status, and machine learning to predict cytomegalovirus infection status. On average, roughly 200,000 unique TCR beta nucleotide sequences were sequenced per donor among a few hundred genotyped donors of the cohort, with roughly 20% of those sequences being non-productive. Besides the first cohort of approximately 710 subjects, a separate validation cohort made up of 90 to 150 different subjects was used. Donor age, sex, ethnicity and CMV serostatus were collected together with the repertoire data. In a later analysis, previously published TCR beta repertoires from more than 500 donors were re-analyzed and high-resolution HLA genotyping was added so that TCR occurrence patterns could be studied. Roughly 5 DR-DQ haplotypes were handled as single units for association and clustering, since linkage in the cohort was strong. A later genetic analysis used genome-wide SNP genotypes for about three fifths of the 666 donors, treating that subset as a discovery cohort. Every discovery cohort repertoire had been produced on one sequencing platform. Of the 300 to 450 genotyped donors, approximately 80% were placed in the genetic ancestry cluster associated with self-reported Caucasian donors. In an earlier analysis of roughly 580 of the donors, high-throughput TCR beta sequencing was used to judge whether each TCR beta V gene segment behaved as functional or pseudogenic. HLA typing included class I and class II loci at four-digit resolution.

The research as a whole found: In a later analysis, HLA-associated TCR beta chains showed more clonal expansion and lower generation probabilities than non-associated chains that were equally common. In vitro tests confirmed that a few of the cytomegalovirus-associated TCR beta chains recognize cytomegalovirus antigens. The presence/absence analyses assumed that sequencing depth was roughly uniform across donors, and that assumption may not be true. For the cohort, immune exposure information was limited to CMV serostatus. According to a later analysis, parvovirus B19, influenza, CMV and Epstein-Barr virus appeared linked to several top co-occurrence clusters. The authors suggested that the approach could potentially be extended to other disease states and immunological phenotypes. Linkage disequilibrium might explain the correlated functional status among segregating V segments, but an unknown experimental factor could not be ruled out. When HLA alleles, especially DR and DQ, strongly co-occurred, TCR associations were difficult to assign to individual alleles. Some IMGT-functional V segments, including TRBV6-2 and TRBV6-3, could not be distinguished by the 87-base-pair reads and were therefore excluded. Because counts were too low, about 17 rarely observed V segments, including chromosome 9 orphons, were excluded from the earlier analysis of some 540 of the donors. Compared with the approximately 670-donor mean, donors in an Asian-associated ancestry cluster had fewer N-insertions in productive TCRs, according to a later genetic analysis. In an earlier analysis of approximately 590 of the donors, most TCR beta V segments were observed in productive rearrangements about 87% or about 30% of the time, broadly matching IMGT annotations. In both the original and validation cohorts, the classifier was reported to diagnose cytomegalovirus status with high specificity and sensitivity. A later analysis associated 15,000 to 20,000 TCR beta sequences with specific HLA alleles at a false discovery rate of 0.05. Because HLA typing was unavailable for some donors at each locus, only the typed subset was used in association tests. V-gene and J-gene trimming of TCR beta chains was associated with a missense DCLRE1C variant in a later genetic analysis, and the association was replicated in an independent cohort. A cluster of highly shared sequence variants was judged likely to be a technical artifact of the sequencing pipeline. Across donors, most TCR sequences were observed very rarely, whereas some public TCRs were present in many individuals. According to a later analysis, most CMV-associated TCR beta chains appeared to be HLA-restricted, and the HLA associations seemed to be driven largely by CMV exposure. This cohort had only TCR beta chains sequenced, and the lack of alpha or paired-chain data limited which features could be detected. A further reported finding was that TCR beta sequences accurately predicted the HLA-A and HLA-B alleles for most subjects in the first cohort. The study listed approximately 160 TCR beta chains as associated with cytomegalovirus. In a later analysis, the rate of TCR association differed among HLA loci, with DRB1 alleles having the most associated TCRs and HLA-C alleles having the fewest.

As to this clone: This clone's antigen is unknown. No base quality values were provided; no much bigger clone lies one nucleotide off.

The cohort consisted of 666 healthy bone marrow donors. At the time of sampling, all cohort members were nominally healthy, though unrecorded immune exposures were likely present. The donor tested CMV seronegative and was one of the 352 seronegative cohort members. A peripheral blood sample was provided by each donor, and peripheral blood mononuclear cells were used for TCR beta sequencing. The Qiagen DNeasy Blood Extraction Kit was used to extract genomic DNA from the blood cell samples. CDR1 and CDR2 were assigned from the germline V gene as SGHAT and FQNNGV. V and J are trimmed by 5 bases and 5 bases, and the gene matches miss 7 bases of the junction. The CDR3 goes from the cysteine to the phenylalanine over 15 residues. This entry keeps only the CDR3 DNA: 45 bases, framed from base 1. To prepare the library, the immunoSEQ multiplex PCR assay was applied. A mixture of 60 forward primers for TCR Vbeta segments and 13 reverse primers for TCR Jbeta segments was used in the multiplex PCR. Amplification of the CDR3 region of rearranged TCR beta genes was performed with a multiplex PCR assay on genomic DNA. Amplified TCR beta libraries were sequenced as 87-base-pair reads on the Illumina HiSeq System. Per the source publication's procedure: A later analysis counted about 82 million unique TCR beta chains across the 666 repertoires, and 10 million to 11 million of these chains were shared by at least two donors. Raw reads were error-corrected and collapsed into unique sequences by a nearest-neighbor algorithm in which closely related sequences were merged to remove PCR and sequencing errors. V, D and J gene segments were assigned by aligning CDR3 sequences to IMGT reference sequences. Each retained sequence needed at least a six-nucleotide match to both a V gene segment and a J gene segment. Rearrangements were called productive when the CDR3 lacked stop codons and stayed in frame with V and J; all others were non-productive. CDR3 was defined according to IMGT convention as the region running from the second conserved V-encoded cysteine to the conserved J-encoded phenylalanine. The earlier analysis of about 590 of the donors excluded sequences that lacked an unambiguous match to a single V gene segment. An earlier analysis of 500 to 700 of the donors classified V segments as functional when productive rearrangements were above 56.7% and as segregating when the standard deviation between donors was above 5%. A statistical classification framework was developed to diagnose cytomegalovirus status using the catalog of TCR beta chain sequences. In a later analysis, TCR nucleotide sequences were compared against IMGT/GENE-DB human TR gene sequences so that V and J genes could be assigned. A later analysis assigned CDR3 sequences and most-parsimonious VDJ recombination scenarios with the TCRdist pipeline. In a later analysis, each TCR beta chain was defined by its CDR3 amino acid sequence together with its V-gene family, and reads lacking a unique V-gene family were excluded. To address suspected cross-contamination and a sequencing artifact, a later analysis removed 450 to 700 highly shared, low-generation-probability nucleotide sequences. For each public chain, a later analysis derived a clonal expansion index from normalized ranks of inferred template counts within each repertoire. In a later analysis, generation probabilities were computed using a VDJ recombination model fitted to out-of-frame rearrangements, and the results were checked against IGoR. A later analysis scored TCR-TCR, TCR-HLA and TCR-CMV co-occurrence with hypergeometric tests, applying a repertoire-size bias correction to TCR pairs. To estimate false discovery rates, a later analysis permuted the HLA or CMV assignments 20 times. In a later analysis, co-occurring TCRs were grouped with DBSCAN, and TCRdist sequence similarity was added when clustering was performed within HLA-allele-positive subsets. Repertoires with fewer than 30,000 or more than 120,000 public chains, plus five repertoires with anomalous nucleotide sharing, were excluded from co-occurrence clustering. The table was pulled from immuneACCESS by TCRdb, which kept in-frame rearrangements only. Such tables lose some clones; where checked, under half of the loss comes from unresolved V genes, and the rest has no known cause. The DNA was the basis for D and trimming; V, J and clone size are from that table. In this sample the table shows 90,000 to 120,000 clones, around 77% of which occur a single time. The ten largest clones capture 4.2% of the sample.

Sequenced sample: PBMCs. The receptor's source is a male donor in good health and CMV-seronegative. The chain is made from TRBV11-2 and TRBJ2-7; 12 middle bases align to TRBD2. The DNA sequence is given as TGTGCCAGCAGCCCGATACTAGCGGGAGGCCACGAGCAGTACTTC. Its protein reads: CASSPILAGGHEQYF.